The rows below give T cell receptor beta chains drawn from one sample of a study of identical twins. TCRdb fed the 5' RACE reads into MiXCR, producing one record per CDR3 protein. The table shows a few hundred thousand distinct CDR3 sequences, with approximately 10% occurring only once. These data also formed part of another study, on yellow fever vaccine responses in identical twins.

Sequencing used PBMCs. The receptors come from a woman aged 18 to 35 in good health. Both conserved end residues are part of each CDR3. The order of the fields is J gene, clone size, V gene, D gene, CDR3 protein, CDR3 DNA. The D gene is left open where the match is weak. The size field is filled for only some rows; it gives once, few, many or a size class.

J gene: TRBJ2-1; clone size: few; V gene: TRBV7-9; D gene: -; CDR3 protein: CASSLGTGSRGDEQFF; CDR3 DNA: TGTGCCAGCAGCTTAGGGACGGGGTCGAGAGGGGATGAGCAGTTCTTC
J gene: TRBJ2-4; clone size: few; V gene: TRBV15; D gene: -; CDR3 protein: CATSSDLGDIQYF; CDR3 DNA: TGTGCCACCAGCAGTGACCTGGGGGACATTCAGTACTTC
J gene: TRBJ2-2; clone size: many; V gene: TRBV4-1; D gene: -; CDR3 protein: CASSLLSLGELFF; CDR3 DNA: TGCGCCAGCAGCCTCTTGTCCCTGGGGGAGCTGTTTTTT
J gene: TRBJ1-1; clone size: -; V gene: TRBV5-6; D gene: -; CDR3 protein: CASSLSGASNTEAFF; CDR3 DNA: TGTGCCAGCAGCTTGTCGGGAGCATCAAACACTGAAGCTTTCTTT
J gene: TRBJ2-3; clone size: few; V gene: TRBV20-1; D gene: -; CDR3 protein: CSAAAPGVDTQYF; CDR3 DNA: TGCAGTGCTGCGGCCCCGGGGGTGGATACGCAGTATTTT
J gene: TRBJ2-1; clone size: -; V gene: TRBV7-2; D gene: -; CDR3 protein: CASSSTPGANEQFF; CDR3 DNA: TGTGCCAGCAGCTCCACCCCGGGGGCGAATGAGCAGTTCTTC
J gene: TRBJ2-5; clone size: few; V gene: TRBV7-6; D gene: TRBD1; CDR3 protein: CASRPGGQETQYF; CDR3 DNA: TGTGCCAGCAGGCCAGGGGGCCAAGAGACCCAGTACTTC
J gene: TRBJ2-1; clone size: many; V gene: TRBV20-1; D gene: -; CDR3 protein: CSPRKVEKNEQFF; CDR3 DNA: TGCAGCCCCAGAAAGGTTGAGAAGAATGAGCAGTTCTTC
J gene: TRBJ2-2; clone size: many; V gene: TRBV29-1; D gene: -; CDR3 protein: CSVVGQGWTGELFF; CDR3 DNA: TGCAGCGTTGTTGGTCAGGGGTGGACCGGGGAGCTGTTTTTT
J gene: TRBJ2-1; clone size: few; V gene: TRBV11-1; D gene: TRBD2; CDR3 protein: CASSLGVDSGSLRRNEQFF; CDR3 DNA: TGTGCCAGCAGCTTAGGGGTTGATAGCGGGAGTCTTCGGCGAAATGAGCAGTTCTTC
J gene: TRBJ2-7; clone size: many; V gene: TRBV29-1; D gene: -; CDR3 protein: CSVSWDTQFYEQYF; CDR3 DNA: TGCAGCGTAAGTTGGGACACCCAGTTTTACGAGCAGTACTTC
J gene: TRBJ2-7; clone size: many; V gene: TRBV5-1; D gene: TRBD1; CDR3 protein: CASSHRTTGAHSYEQYF; CDR3 DNA: TGCGCCAGCAGCCATAGAACGACAGGGGCCCACTCCTACGAGCAGTACTTC
J gene: TRBJ1-5; clone size: many; V gene: TRBV12-3/TRBV12-4; D gene: -; CDR3 protein: CASSLALYNQPQHF; CDR3 DNA: TGTGCCAGCAGTTTAGCGCTGTACAATCAGCCCCAGCATTTT
J gene: TRBJ2-1; clone size: many; V gene: TRBV6-4; D gene: TRBD1; CDR3 protein: CASSATGGFNEQFF; CDR3 DNA: TGTGCCAGCAGTGCGACAGGGGGCTTCAATGAGCAGTTCTTC
J gene: TRBJ1-6; clone size: few; V gene: TRBV6-5; D gene: TRBD1; CDR3 protein: CASSYQYSTGGSYNSPLHF; CDR3 DNA: TGTGCCAGCAGTTACCAATACAGCACAGGGGGGTCCTATAATTCACCCCTCCACTTT
J gene: TRBJ2-7; clone size: -; V gene: TRBV5-1; D gene: -; CDR3 protein: CASKLGGEGYEQYF; CDR3 DNA: TGCGCCAGCAAACTTGGGGGTGAGGGATACGAGCAGTACTTC
J gene: TRBJ1-2; clone size: many; V gene: TRBV20-1; D gene: TRBD1; CDR3 protein: CSAREWGQQGYDGYTF; CDR3 DNA: TGCAGTGCTAGAGAATGGGGACAACAGGGGTACGATGGCTACACCTTC
J gene: TRBJ2-5; clone size: few; V gene: TRBV19; D gene: -; CDR3 protein: CASSITGSGETQYF; CDR3 DNA: TGTGCCAGTAGTATAACAGGGAGTGGAGAGACCCAGTACTTC
J gene: TRBJ2-3; clone size: -; V gene: TRBV10-3; D gene: -; CDR3 protein: CAIRQTPSTDTQYF; CDR3 DNA: TGTGCCATCAGGCAAACCCCTAGCACAGATACGCAGTATTTT
J gene: TRBJ1-5; clone size: -; V gene: TRBV7-8; D gene: -; CDR3 protein: CASSWGETQPQHF; CDR3 DNA: TGTGCCAGCAGCTGGGGGGAGACTCAGCCCCAGCATTTT
J gene: TRBJ2-1; clone size: -; V gene: TRBV5-6; D gene: -; CDR3 protein: CASSLVGSLPNEQFF; CDR3 DNA: TGTGCCAGCAGCTTGGTTGGGTCCCTCCCGAATGAGCAGTTCTTC
J gene: TRBJ2-6; clone size: -; V gene: TRBV6-5; D gene: -; CDR3 protein: CASSYSGISGANVLTF; CDR3 DNA: TGTGCCAGCAGTTACTCGGGGATCTCTGGGGCCAACGTCCTGACTTTC
J gene: TRBJ2-2; clone size: -; V gene: TRBV11-2; D gene: -; CDR3 protein: CASALAGTITGELFF; CDR3 DNA: TGTGCCAGCGCCCTTGCAGGGACGATCACCGGGGAGCTGTTTTTT